A selection of T cell receptor beta chains follows, all from one sample in a study of shared clonotypes between healthy human individuals. The protocol was immunoSEQ multiplex PCR, while the TCRdb copy is restricted to in-frame clones and leaves out a portion. The data show around 990,000 clones, approximately 77% seen once. Sequences were obtained from memory CD4+ T cells from PBMCs. The receptors derive from a young man in good health. Some clones in this sample may be carry-over from other donors' samples. The conserved cysteine and the conserved F or W are not part of the CDR3 here. Size is stated for part of the rows, as once, few or many counts, or as a class when the clone is expanded.

>TRBV5-1|-
ASSIAGAAGGETQY
>TRBV29-1|-
SGEREGRSLEQY
>TRBV6-6|once
ASSSHIAF
>TRBV18|-
ASSPGQKGYEQY
>TRBV25-1|-
ASSEGSGRAAETQY
>TRBV11-2|once
ASSQDRDDNEQY
>TRBV4-1|-
ASSQGRTRTNTEAF
>TRBV10-3|-
AISERGLAQETQY
>TRBV5-1|-
ASSLGARRRGDTQY
>TRBV7-2|many
ASSIRTSGNTGELF
>TRBV7-9|many
ASSFLSSGNTIY
>TRBV6-1|-
ASRLGTEPYNEQF
>TRBV27|few
ASRQYRESEAF
>TRBV6-1|once
ASSEAMRAAQH
>TRBV18|few
ASSPRGSSGNTIY
>TRBV5-6|many
ASSSVGTDTQY
>TRBV11-2|-
ASSWAGTTNTGELF
>TRBV20-1|few
SASRWEKLF
>TRBV21-1|-
ASSIRCTSLRSEQY
>TRBV6-5|-
ASSLRYSNQPQH
>TRBV30|-
AWTGETNYGYT
>TRBV9|few
ASSVELAGTSKRF
>TRBV12-5|-
ASGPGTGLGGTEAF
>TRBV6-6|-
ASRRDRGESPLH
>TRBV15|-
ATSRDRPTDTQY
>TRBV19|-
ASSISYSPPIYEQY
>TRBV7-9|-
ASSHLQGAHNEQF